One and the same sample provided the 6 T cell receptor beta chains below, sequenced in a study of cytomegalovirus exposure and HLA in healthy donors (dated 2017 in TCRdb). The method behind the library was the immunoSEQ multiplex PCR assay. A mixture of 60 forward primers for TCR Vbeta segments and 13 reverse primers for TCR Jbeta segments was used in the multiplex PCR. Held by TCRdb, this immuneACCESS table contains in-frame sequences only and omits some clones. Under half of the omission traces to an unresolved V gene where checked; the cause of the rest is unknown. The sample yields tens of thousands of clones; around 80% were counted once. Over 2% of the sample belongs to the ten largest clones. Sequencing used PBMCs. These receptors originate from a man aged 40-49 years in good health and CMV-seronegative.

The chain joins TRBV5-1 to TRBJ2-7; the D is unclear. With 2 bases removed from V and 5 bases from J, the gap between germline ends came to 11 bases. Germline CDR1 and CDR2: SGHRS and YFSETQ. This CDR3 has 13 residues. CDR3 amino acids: CASSLGDFNEQYF. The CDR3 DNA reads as TGCGCCAGCAGCTTAGGAGACTTCAACGAGCAGTACTTC.

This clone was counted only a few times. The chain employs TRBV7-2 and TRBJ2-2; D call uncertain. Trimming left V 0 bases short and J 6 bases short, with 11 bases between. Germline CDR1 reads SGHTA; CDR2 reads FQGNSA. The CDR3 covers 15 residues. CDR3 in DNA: TGTGCCAGCAGCTTAGCCCCGTTTCAGGCCGGGGAGCTGTTTTTT. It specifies CASSLAPFQAGELFF.

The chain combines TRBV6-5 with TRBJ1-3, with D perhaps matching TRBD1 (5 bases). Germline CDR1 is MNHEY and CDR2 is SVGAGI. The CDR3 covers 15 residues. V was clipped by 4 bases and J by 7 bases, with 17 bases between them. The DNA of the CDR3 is TGTGCCAGCAGTTCAGGGCTGACGTGGCTCAACACCATATATTTT. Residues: CASSSGLTWLNTIYF.

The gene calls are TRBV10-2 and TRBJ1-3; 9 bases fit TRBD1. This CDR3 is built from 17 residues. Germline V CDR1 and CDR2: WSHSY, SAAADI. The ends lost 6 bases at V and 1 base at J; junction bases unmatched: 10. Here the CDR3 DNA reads TGCGCCAGCAGCCTCTTCGGGGGACAGGGATCTGGAAACACCATATATTTT. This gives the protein CASSLFGGQGSGNTIYF.

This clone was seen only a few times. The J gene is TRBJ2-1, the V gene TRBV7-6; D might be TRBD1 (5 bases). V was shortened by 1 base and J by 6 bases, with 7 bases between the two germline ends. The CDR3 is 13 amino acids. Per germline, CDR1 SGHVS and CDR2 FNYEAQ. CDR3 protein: CASSLVTGNEQFF. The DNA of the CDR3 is TGTGCCAGCAGCTTAGTAACAGGCAATGAGCAGTTCTTC.

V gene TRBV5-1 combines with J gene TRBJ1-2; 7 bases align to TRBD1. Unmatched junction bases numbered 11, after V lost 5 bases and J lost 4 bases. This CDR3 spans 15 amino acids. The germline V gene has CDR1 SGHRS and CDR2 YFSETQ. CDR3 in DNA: TGCGCCAGCAGAGAAACCCGGGACAGCACCTATGGCTACACCTTC. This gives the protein CASRETRDSTYGYTF.